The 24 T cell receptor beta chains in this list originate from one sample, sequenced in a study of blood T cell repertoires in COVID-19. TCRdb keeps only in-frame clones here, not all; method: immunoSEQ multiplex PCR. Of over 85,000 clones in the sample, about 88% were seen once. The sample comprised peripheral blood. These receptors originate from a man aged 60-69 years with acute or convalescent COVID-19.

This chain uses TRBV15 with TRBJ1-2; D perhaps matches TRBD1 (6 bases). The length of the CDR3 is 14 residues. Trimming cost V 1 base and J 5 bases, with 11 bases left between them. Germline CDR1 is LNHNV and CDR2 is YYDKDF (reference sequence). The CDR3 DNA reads TGTGCCACCAGCAGAGCAGGGGCGGAGTATGGCTACACCTTC. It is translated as CATSRAGAEYGYTF.

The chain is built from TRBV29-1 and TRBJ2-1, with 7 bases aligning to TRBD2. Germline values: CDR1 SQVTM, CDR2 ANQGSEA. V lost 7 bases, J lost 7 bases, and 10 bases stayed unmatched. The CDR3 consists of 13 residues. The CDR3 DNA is TGCAGCGGATCGGTCGGGGGGAAGAATGAGCAGTTCTTC. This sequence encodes CSGSVGGKNEQFF.

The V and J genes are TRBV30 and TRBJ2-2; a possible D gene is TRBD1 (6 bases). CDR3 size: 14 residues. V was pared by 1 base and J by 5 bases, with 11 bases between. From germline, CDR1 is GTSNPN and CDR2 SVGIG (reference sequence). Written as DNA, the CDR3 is TGTGCCTGGAGTGGGGACAAACGAACCGGGGAGCTGTTTTTT. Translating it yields CAWSGDKRTGELFF.

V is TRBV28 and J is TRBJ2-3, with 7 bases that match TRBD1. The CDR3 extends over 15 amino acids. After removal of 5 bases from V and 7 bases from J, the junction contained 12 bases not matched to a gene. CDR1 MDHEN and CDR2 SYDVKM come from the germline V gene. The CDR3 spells CASSPGTALPNTQYF. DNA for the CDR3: TGTGCCAGCAGTCCCGGGACAGCCCTACCCAATACGCAGTATTTT.

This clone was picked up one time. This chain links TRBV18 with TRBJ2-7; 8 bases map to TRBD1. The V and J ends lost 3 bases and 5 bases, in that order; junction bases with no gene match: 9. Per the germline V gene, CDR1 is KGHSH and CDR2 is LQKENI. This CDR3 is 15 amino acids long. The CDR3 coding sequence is TGTGCCAGCTCACCCCAGGACAGGGTAAGCGACGAGCAGTACTTC. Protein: CASSPQDRVSDEQYF. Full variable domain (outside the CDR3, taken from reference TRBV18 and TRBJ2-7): NAGVMQNPRHLVRRRGQEARLRCSPMKGHSHVYWYRQLPEEGLKFMVYLQKENIIDESGMPKERFSAEFPKEGPSILRIQQVVRGDSAAYFCASSPQDRVSDEQYFGPGTRLTVT.

As DNA, the CDR3 is TGTGCCAGCAGCCATCTCAGGGGACTGAACACTGAAGCTTTCTTT. This sequence encodes CASSHLRGLNTEAFF. J is TRBJ1-1 and V is TRBV3-1 (or the pseudogene TRBV3-2); maybe TRBD1 (6 bases). The CDR3 has 15 amino acids. Trimming left V 3 bases short and J 0 bases short, with 11 bases between. CDR1 and CDR2 (germline): LGHDT, YNNKEL (reference sequence).

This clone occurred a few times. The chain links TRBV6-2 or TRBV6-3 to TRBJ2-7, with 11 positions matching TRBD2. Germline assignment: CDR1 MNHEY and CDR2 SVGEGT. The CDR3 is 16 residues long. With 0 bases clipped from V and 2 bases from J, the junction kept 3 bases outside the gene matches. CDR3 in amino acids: CASSYSLAGGPYEQYF. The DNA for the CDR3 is TGTGCCAGCAGTTACTCCCTAGCGGGGGGACCCTACGAGCAGTACTTC.

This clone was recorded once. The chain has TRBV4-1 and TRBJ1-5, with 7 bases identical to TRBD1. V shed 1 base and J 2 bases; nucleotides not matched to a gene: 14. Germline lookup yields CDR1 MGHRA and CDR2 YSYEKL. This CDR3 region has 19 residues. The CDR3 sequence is CASSQVQQGLGRGNQPQHF. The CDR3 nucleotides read TGCGCCAGCAGCCAAGTACAACAGGGGCTTGGTCGGGGCAATCAGCCCCAGCATTTT.

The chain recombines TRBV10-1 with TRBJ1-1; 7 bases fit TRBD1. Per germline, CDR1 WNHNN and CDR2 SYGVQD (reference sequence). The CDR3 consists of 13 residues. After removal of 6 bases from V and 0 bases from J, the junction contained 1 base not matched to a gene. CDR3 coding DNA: TGCGCCAGCAGGACAGGGATGAACACTGAAGCTTTCTTT. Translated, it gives CASRTGMNTEAFF.

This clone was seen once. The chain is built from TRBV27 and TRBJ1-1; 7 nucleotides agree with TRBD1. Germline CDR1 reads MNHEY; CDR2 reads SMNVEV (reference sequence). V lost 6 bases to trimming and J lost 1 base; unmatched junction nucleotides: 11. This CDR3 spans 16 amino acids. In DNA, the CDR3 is TGTGCCAGCAGCCAAAGGACAGGCTACGGGAACACTGAAGCTTTCTTT. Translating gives CASSQRTGYGNTEAFF.

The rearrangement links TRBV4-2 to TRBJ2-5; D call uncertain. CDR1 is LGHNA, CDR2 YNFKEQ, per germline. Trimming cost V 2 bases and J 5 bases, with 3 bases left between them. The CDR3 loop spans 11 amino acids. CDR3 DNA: TGTGCCAGCAGCCAACGGGAGACCCAGTACTTC. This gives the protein CASSQRETQYF.

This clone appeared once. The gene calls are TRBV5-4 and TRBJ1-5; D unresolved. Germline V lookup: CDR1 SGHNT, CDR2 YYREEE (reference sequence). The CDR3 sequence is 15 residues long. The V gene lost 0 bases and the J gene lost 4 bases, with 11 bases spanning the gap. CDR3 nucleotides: TGTGCCAGCAGCTTGGGGGCCGATGTAAATCAGCCCCAGCATTTT. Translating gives CASSLGADVNQPQHF.

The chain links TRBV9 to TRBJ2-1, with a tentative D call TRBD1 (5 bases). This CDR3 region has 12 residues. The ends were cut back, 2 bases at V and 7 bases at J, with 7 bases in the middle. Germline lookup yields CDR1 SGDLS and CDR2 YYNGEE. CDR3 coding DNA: TGTGCCAGCAGCGTGCAGGGTAATGAGCAGTTCTTC. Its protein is CASSVQGNEQFF.

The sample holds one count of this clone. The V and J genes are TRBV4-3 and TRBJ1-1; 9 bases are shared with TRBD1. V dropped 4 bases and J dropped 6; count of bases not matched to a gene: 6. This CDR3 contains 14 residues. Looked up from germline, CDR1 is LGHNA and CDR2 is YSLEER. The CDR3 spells CASSPGTGHAEAFF. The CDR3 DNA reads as TGCGCCAGCAGCCCAGGGACAGGGCACGCTGAAGCTTTCTTT.

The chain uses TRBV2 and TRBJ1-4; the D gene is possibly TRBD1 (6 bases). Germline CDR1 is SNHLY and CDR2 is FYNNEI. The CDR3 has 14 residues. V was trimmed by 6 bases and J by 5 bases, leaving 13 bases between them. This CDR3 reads CASRLQGINEKLFF. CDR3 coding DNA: TGTGCCAGCAGGTTACAGGGAATAAATGAAAAACTGTTTTTT. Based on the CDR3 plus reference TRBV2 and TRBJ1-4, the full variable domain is EPEVTQTPSHQVTQMGQEVILRCVPISNHLYFYWYRQILGQKVEFLVSFYNNEISEKSEIFDDQFSVERPDGSNFTLKIRSTKLEDSAMYFCASRLQGINEKLFFGSGTQLSVL.

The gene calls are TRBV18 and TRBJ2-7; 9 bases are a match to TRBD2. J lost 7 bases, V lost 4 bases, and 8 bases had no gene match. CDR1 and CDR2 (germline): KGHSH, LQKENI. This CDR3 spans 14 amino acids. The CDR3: CASSRREGLGEQYF. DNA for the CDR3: TGTGCCAGCTCACGGCGGGAGGGTCTGGGAGAGCAGTACTTC.

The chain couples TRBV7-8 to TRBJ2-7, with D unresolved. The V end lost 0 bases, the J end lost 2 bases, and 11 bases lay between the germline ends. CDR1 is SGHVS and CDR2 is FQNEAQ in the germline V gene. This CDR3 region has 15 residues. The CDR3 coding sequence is TGTGCCAGCAGCTTAGCATTAATGAGCACCTACGAGCAGTACTTC. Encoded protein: CASSLALMSTYEQYF.

In DNA, the CDR3 is TGTGCCAGCAGTGACAGGAACACTGAAGCTTTCTTT. Its translation is CASSDRNTEAFF. The chain combines TRBV6-1 with TRBJ1-1; the D is unclear. Per the germline V gene, CDR1 is MNHNS and CDR2 is SASEGT. The V gene lost 3 bases and the J gene lost 1 base, with 3 bases spanning the gap. The CDR3 runs to 12 residues.

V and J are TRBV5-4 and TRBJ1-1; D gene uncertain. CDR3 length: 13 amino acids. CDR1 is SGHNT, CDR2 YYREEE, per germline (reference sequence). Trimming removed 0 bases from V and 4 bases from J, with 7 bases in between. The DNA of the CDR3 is TGTGCCAGCAGCTTGGACAGCCTCACTGAAGCTTTCTTT. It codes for CASSLDSLTEAFF.

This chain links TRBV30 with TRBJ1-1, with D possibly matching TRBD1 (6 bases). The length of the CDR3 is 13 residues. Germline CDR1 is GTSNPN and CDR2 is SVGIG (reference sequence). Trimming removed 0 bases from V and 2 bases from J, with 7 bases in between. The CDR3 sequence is CAWSVGGNTEAFF. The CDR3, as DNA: TGTGCCTGGAGTGTAGGGGGTAACACTGAAGCTTTCTTT.

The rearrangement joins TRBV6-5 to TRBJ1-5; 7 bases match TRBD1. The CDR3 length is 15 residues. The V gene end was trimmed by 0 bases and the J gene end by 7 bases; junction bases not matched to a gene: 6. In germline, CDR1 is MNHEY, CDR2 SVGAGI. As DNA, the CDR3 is TGTGCCAGCAGTTACTCCCCACAGGGGCGACAGCCCCAGCATTTT. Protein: CASSYSPQGRQPQHF.

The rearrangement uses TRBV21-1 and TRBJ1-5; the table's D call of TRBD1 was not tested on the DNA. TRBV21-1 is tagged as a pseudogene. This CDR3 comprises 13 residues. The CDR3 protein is CASSTALNQPQHF. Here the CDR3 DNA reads TGTGCCAGTTCGACAGCCCTGAATCAGCCCCAGCATTTT.

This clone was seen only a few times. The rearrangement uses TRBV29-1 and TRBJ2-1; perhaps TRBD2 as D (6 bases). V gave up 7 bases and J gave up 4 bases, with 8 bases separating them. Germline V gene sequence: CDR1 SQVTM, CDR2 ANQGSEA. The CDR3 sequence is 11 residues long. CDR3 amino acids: CSGDFYNEQFF. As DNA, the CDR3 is TGCAGCGGGGACTTTTACAATGAGCAGTTCTTC.

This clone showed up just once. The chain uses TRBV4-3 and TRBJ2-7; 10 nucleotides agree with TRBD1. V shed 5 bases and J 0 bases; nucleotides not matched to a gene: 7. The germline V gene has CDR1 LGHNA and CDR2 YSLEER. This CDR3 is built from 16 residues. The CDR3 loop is CASSEPGQGNSYEQYF. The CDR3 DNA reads TGCGCCAGCAGCGAACCGGGACAGGGGAACTCCTACGAGCAGTACTTC.